Listed here are 9 T cell receptor beta chains from one sample, sequenced in a study of cytotoxic CD8 clonotypes in ibrutinib-treated CLL (dated by TCRdb to about 2021). The sample's time point, from its label and the paper: about eleven months on ibrutinib. The library was prepared using the immunoSEQ multiplex PCR assay. TCRdb holds this immuneACCESS table with in-frame rearrangements only. Some clones are missing; in checked studies, unresolved V genes explain under half, and the rest has no known cause. This sample gives some 200,000 clones in total; 75% to 85% of them show up just once. The ten largest clones capture roughly an eighth of the sample. Sequencing used PBMCs, obtained after 12 months of ibrutinib treatment. All receptors come from a human donor with chronic lymphocytic leukemia.

This clone occurred a few times. The V call is TRBV29-1, the J call TRBJ1-2; D unclear. Germline CDR1 SQVTM, CDR2 ANQGSEA. This CDR3 is 13 amino acids long. V was trimmed by 7 bases and J by 6 bases, leaving 18 bases between them. The CDR3 sequence is CSADFDIGDGYTF. The CDR3 bases are TGCAGCGCCGACTTCGACATCGGAGATGGCTACACCTTC.

The V call is TRBV7-9, the J call TRBJ2-1; 7 nucleotides agree with TRBD2. Germline-derived CDR1 and CDR2 are SEHNR and FQNEAQ (reference sequence). The CDR3 runs 15 residues. J lost 0 bases, V lost 8 bases, and 7 bases had no gene match. The CDR3 sequence is CASGERGSSYNEQFF. The CDR3 DNA follows: TGTGCCAGCGGAGAGCGGGGCAGCTCCTACAATGAGCAGTTCTTC.

This clone was counted between two and nine times. This specimen includes other DNA sequences encoding the same CDR3. This sequence joins TRBV6-4 and TRBJ2-3; 9 bases are a match to TRBD2. Germline assignment: CDR1 MRHNA and CDR2 SNTAGT. This CDR3 region has 16 residues. V was pared by 0 bases and J by 0 bases, with 1 base of the junction left unmatched. In nucleotides, the CDR3 is TGTGCCAGCAGTGACTCGGCGGGAGGGAGCACAGATACGCAGTATTTT. Translated: CASSDSAGGSTDTQYF.

The DNA for the CDR3 is TGTGCCTGGGAGGCTGGGGCCAACGTCCTGACTTTC. This gives the protein CAWEAGANVLTF. This chain uses TRBV30 with TRBJ2-6; D not certain. Germline-derived CDR1 and CDR2 are GTSNPN and SVGIG (reference sequence). The CDR3 runs to 12 residues. V was pared by 5 bases and J by 2 bases, with 4 bases between. Full variable domain (outside the CDR3, taken from reference TRBV30 and TRBJ2-6): SQTIHQWPATLVQPVGSPLSLECTVEGTSNPNLYWYRQAAGRGLQLLFYSVGIGQISSEVPQNLSASRPQDRQFILSSKKLLLSDSGFYLCAWEAGANVLTFGAGSRLTVL.

The V and J genes are TRBV28 and TRBJ2-7; tentatively, D is TRBD1 (5 bases). CDR1 and CDR2 from the germline V gene are MDHEN and SYDVKM. The CDR3 runs 12 residues. V lost 5 bases and J 3 bases, leaving 8 bases between the germline ends. The DNA of the CDR3 is TGTGCCAGCAGTGTGACAGTCTACGAGCAGTACTTC. Amino acids: CASSVTVYEQYF.

CDR3 DNA: TGTGCCAGCAGCTTTCTACGGGGGACCGGGGAGCTGTTTTTT. Translated: CASSFLRGTGELFF. This rearrangement joins TRBV11-2 to TRBJ2-2, with a possible D match to TRBD2 (6 bases). The V and J ends lost 3 bases and 5 bases respectively, with 10 bases between them. The CDR3 loop spans 14 amino acids. CDR1 SGHAT and CDR2 FQNNGV come from the germline V gene.

The chain recombines TRBV2 with TRBJ2-3; D is uncertain. The CDR3 contains 14 residues. The germline V and J ends were trimmed by 5 bases and 0 bases, with 9 bases remaining between them. Germline V gene data show CDR1 as SNHLY and CDR2 as FYNNEI. The CDR3 coding sequence is TGTGCCAGCAGTCCTCGGGTCAGCACAGATACGCAGTATTTT. It is translated as CASSPRVSTDTQYF.

This clone came up once. The gene calls are TRBV10-1 and TRBJ2-5; 12 nucleotides match TRBD1. V shed 6 bases, J shed 1 base, and the junction held 6 bases outside the gene matches. CDR3 size: 16 residues. Germline-derived CDR1 and CDR2 are WNHNN and SYGVQD (reference sequence). CDR3 in amino acids: CASRGRDRGPQETQYF. In nucleotides, the CDR3 is TGCGCCAGCAGGGGGAGGGACAGGGGGCCCCAAGAGACCCAGTACTTC.

The chain combines TRBV4-1 with TRBJ2-3, with TRBD2 matching 16 bases. Trimming at V came to 6 bases and at J to 4 bases, leaving 7 bases not matched to a gene. The CDR3 contains 17 residues. CDR1 and CDR2 from the germline V gene are MGHRA and YSYEKL. The CDR3 is CASRKGLAGGPSDTQYF. In DNA, the CDR3 is TGCGCCAGCAGGAAGGGACTAGCGGGAGGGCCCTCAGATACGCAGTATTTT.